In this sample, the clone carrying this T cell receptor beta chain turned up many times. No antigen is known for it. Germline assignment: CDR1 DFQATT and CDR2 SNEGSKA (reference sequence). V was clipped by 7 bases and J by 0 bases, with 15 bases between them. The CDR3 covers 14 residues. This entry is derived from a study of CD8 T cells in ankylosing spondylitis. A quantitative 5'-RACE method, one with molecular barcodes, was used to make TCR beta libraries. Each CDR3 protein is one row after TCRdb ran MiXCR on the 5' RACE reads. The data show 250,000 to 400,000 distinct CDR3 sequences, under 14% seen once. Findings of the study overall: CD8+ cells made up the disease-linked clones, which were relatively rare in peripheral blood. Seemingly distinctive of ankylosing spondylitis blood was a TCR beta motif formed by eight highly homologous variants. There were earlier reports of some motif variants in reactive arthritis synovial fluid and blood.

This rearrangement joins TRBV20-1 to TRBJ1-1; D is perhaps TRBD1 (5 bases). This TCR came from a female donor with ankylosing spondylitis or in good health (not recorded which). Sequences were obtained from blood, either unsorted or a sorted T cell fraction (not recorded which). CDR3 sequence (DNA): TGCAGTGGTCAGCAAGGGGCCATGAACACTGAAGCTTTCTTT. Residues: CSGQQGAMNTEAFF.